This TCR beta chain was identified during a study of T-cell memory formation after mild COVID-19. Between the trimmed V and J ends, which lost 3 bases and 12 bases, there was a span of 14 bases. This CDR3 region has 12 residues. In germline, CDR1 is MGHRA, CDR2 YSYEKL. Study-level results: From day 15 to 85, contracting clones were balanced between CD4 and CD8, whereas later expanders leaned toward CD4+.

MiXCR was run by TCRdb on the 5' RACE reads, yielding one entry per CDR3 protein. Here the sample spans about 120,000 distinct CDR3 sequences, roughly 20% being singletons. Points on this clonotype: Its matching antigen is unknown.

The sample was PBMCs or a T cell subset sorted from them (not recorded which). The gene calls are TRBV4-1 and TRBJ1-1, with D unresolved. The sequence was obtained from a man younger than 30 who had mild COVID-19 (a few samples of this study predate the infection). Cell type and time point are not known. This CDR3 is CASSHAGQATFF. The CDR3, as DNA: TGCGCCAGCAGCCATGCCGGGCAGGCGACTTTCTTT.